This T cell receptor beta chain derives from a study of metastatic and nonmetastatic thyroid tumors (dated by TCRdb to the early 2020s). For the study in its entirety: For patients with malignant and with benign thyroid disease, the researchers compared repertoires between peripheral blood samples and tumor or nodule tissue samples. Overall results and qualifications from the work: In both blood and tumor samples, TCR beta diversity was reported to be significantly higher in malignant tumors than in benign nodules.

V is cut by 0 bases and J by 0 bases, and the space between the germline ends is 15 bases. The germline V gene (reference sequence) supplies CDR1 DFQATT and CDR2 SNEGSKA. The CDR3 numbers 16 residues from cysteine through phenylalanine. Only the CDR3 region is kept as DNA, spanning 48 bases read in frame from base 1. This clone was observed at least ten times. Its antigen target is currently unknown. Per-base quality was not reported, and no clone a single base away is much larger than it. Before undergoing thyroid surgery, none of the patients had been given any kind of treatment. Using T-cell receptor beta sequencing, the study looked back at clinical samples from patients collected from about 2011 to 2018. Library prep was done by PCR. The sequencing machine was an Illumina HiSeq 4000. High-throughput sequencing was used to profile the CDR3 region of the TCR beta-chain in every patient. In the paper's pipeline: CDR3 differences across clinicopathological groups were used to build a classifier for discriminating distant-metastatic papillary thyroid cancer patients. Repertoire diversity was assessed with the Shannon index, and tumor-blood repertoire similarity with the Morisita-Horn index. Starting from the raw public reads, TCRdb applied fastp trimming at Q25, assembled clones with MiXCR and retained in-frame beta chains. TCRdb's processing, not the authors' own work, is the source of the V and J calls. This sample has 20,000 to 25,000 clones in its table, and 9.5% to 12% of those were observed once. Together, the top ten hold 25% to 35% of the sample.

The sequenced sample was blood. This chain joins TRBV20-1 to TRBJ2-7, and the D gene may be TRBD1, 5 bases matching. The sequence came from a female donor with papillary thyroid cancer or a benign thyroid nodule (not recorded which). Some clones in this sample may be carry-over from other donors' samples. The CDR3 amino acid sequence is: CSARDGALISSYEQYF. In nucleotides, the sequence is TGCAGTGCTAGAGATGGGGCTTTAATCAGCTCCTACGAGCAGTACTTC.